The clone carrying this T cell receptor (beta chain) has a count of ten or more. This CDR3 is 15 amino acids long. Germline V gives CDR1 LGHNA, CDR2 YSLEER. V lost 0 bases and J 11 bases, leaving 18 bases between the germline ends. This sample was taken from a study of response to subunit inactivated influenza vaccine. TCRdb independently ran MiXCR on the RT-PCR reads; one entry per CDR3 protein. Among around 200,000 distinct CDR3 sequences listed, about a tenth were seen once. This receptor was identified in a man in his fifties who received an inactivated influenza vaccine. The chain recombines TRBV4-3 with TRBJ2-3, with D tentatively TRBD2 (5 bases). The material was non-naive T cells sorted from PBMCs, obtained on the day of vaccination. The CDR3 region has the DNA TGCGCCAGCAGCCAAGATAGTGGAAGCGGTCTCGAGCAGTATTTT. This gives the protein CASSQDSGSGLEQYF.